The T cell receptor beta chain under discussion was sequenced for a study of patients and donors after allogeneic stem cell transplantation. TCRdb ran MiXCR on the RT-PCR reads and lists one entry per CDR3 protein. The sample contains 800,000 to 1,000,000 distinct CDR3 sequences, under 20% of which appear only once. The sample taken for sequencing was blood, either unsorted or a sorted T cell fraction (not recorded which). The receptor was derived from a human donor who was either an allogeneic HSCT recipient or a stem cell or donor lymphocyte infusion donor (not recorded which). It is not recorded whose cells these are; they may come from a transplant donor.

For the CDR3, the DNA is TGTGCCAGCAGCGAATTAACCGGGACTAGCGGGGGACTGCGCAATGAGCAGTTCTTC. Protein sequence: CASSELTGTSGGLRNEQFF. This rearrangement joins TRBV5-6 to TRBJ2-1, with 14 nucleotides matching TRBD2. Germline V gene lookup returns CDR1 SGHDT and CDR2 YYEEEE. V lost 4 bases, J lost 6 bases, and 15 bases stayed unmatched. CDR3 length: 19 amino acids. Looking up the rest from reference TRBV5-6 and TRBJ2-1 gives the full variable domain: DAGVTQSPTHLIKTRGQQVTLRCSPKSGHDTVSWYQQALGQGPQFIFQYYEEEERQRGNFPDRFSGHQFPNYSSELNVNALLLGDSALYLCASSELTGTSGGLRNEQFFGPGTRLTVL.